Presented here are 10 T cell receptor beta chains from one specimen sequenced in a study of blood T cell repertoires in COVID-19. The table came from immunoSEQ multiplex PCR; TCRdb's copy has only in-frame clones and leaves some out. Of roughly 210,000 clones listed, 88% are singletons. The specimen sequenced was peripheral blood. The receptors derive from an older man with acute or convalescent COVID-19.

The CDR3 region is CASSIFRDTTEAFF. CDR3 bases: TGTGCCAGCAGCATCTTCAGGGATACCACTGAAGCTTTCTTT. The chain links TRBV7-8 to TRBJ1-1; D is possibly TRBD1 (5 bases). The V gene's germline CDR1 is SGHVS and CDR2 FQNEAQ. Trimming stripped 5 bases from V and 4 bases from J, with 14 bases between. The CDR3 extends over 14 amino acids.

The sample holds many counts of this clone. This sequence joins TRBV27 and TRBJ2-7; the D gene is possibly TRBD1 (6 bases). Germline V CDR1 and CDR2: MNHEY, SMNVEV (reference sequence). V was trimmed by 2 bases and J by 5 bases, leaving 13 bases between them. CDR3 size: 14 residues. The DNA of the CDR3 is TGTGCCAGCAGTTTACGGTACAGGGCGAACGAGCAGTACTTC. Translating it yields CASSLRYRANEQYF.

This clone has a count of ten or more. This chain links TRBV2 with TRBJ2-7; 11 bases are a match to TRBD2. The CDR3 sequence is 21 residues long. Germline V gives CDR1 SNHLY, CDR2 FYNNEI. Losses at the gene ends were 7 bases for V and 1 base for J; bases not matched to a gene: 24. Here the CDR3 reads CASIPLLTGPGLAALSYEQYF. CDR3 in DNA: TGTGCCAGCATCCCCCTTTTGACAGGACCGGGACTAGCGGCCCTGTCCTACGAGCAGTACTTC.

V and J are TRBV5-1 and TRBJ2-3; 10 bases align to TRBD1. This CDR3 spans 16 amino acids. V was clipped by 4 bases and J by 2 bases; unmatched bases: 7. Germline values: CDR1 SGHRS, CDR2 YFSETQ. CDR3 loop: CASSPGQGIPTDTQYF. Here the CDR3 DNA reads TGCGCCAGCAGCCCGGGACAGGGGATACCCACAGATACGCAGTATTTT.

The rearrangement links TRBV10-3 to TRBJ2-5; D gene ambiguous. The CDR3 sequence is 12 residues long. Trimming shortened V by 3 bases and J by 2 bases, and 4 bases separated the two germline ends. Per germline, CDR1 ENHRY and CDR2 SYGVKD. CDR3 region: CAISDRQETQYF. CDR3 DNA sequence: TGTGCCATCAGTGACAGACAAGAGACCCAGTACTTC.

The rearrangement links TRBV25-1 to TRBJ1-2; D unclear. Germline CDR1 and CDR2: MGHDK and SYGVNS. Trimming took 6 bases from V and 4 from J, leaving 9 bases between them. This CDR3 has 12 amino acids. The CDR3 nucleotides are TGTGCCAGCAGGAATACGGGCTATGGCTACACCTTC. Protein product: CASRNTGYGYTF.

V usage is TRBV19 and J usage is TRBJ1-1, with D possibly matching TRBD1 (5 bases). Trimming cost V 3 bases and J 5 bases, with 10 bases left between them. Germline CDR1 and CDR2: LNHDA and SQIVND (reference sequence). The CDR3 length is 13 residues. The CDR3 loop reads CASSIQGRTEAFF. Here the CDR3 DNA reads TGTGCCAGTAGTATCCAGGGAAGGACTGAAGCTTTCTTT.

The chain couples TRBV6-5 to TRBJ1-5; TRBD1 agrees at 12 bases. J lost 4 bases, V lost 6 bases, and 4 bases had no gene match. The CDR3 consists of 15 residues. Germline V lookup: CDR1 MNHEY, CDR2 SVGAGI. The CDR3 region has the DNA TGTGCCAGCAGCAGGGACAGGGGGCTGAATCAGCCCCAGCATTTT. Its translation: CASSRDRGLNQPQHF.

This clone was seen once. The chain joins TRBV19 to TRBJ1-2; D may be TRBD1 (6 bases). This CDR3 contains 13 residues. Trimming took off 5 bases at V and 3 bases at J, with 10 bases between the two ends. CDR1 and CDR2 (germline): LNHDA, SQIVND (reference sequence). This CDR3 reads CASSVQGDYGYTF. In nucleotides, the CDR3 is TGTGCCAGTAGTGTACAGGGTGACTATGGCTACACCTTC.

This clone was recorded a few times. CDR3 DNA: TGTGCCAGCTCACCTCCTGAGGGCAGGAACACCGGGGAGCTGTTTTTT. Its protein is CASSPPEGRNTGELFF. J is TRBJ2-2 and V is TRBV18; perhaps TRBD2 as D (5 bases). This CDR3 has 16 residues. V gave up 3 bases and J gave up 1 base, with 12 bases separating them. CDR1 is KGHSH, CDR2 LQKENI, per germline. The full variable domain, with the rest looked up from reference TRBV18 and TRBJ2-2, is NAGVMQNPRHLVRRRGQEARLRCSPMKGHSHVYWYRQLPEEGLKFMVYLQKENIIDESGMPKERFSAEFPKEGPSILRIQQVVRGDSAAYFCASSPPEGRNTGELFFGEGSRLTVL.